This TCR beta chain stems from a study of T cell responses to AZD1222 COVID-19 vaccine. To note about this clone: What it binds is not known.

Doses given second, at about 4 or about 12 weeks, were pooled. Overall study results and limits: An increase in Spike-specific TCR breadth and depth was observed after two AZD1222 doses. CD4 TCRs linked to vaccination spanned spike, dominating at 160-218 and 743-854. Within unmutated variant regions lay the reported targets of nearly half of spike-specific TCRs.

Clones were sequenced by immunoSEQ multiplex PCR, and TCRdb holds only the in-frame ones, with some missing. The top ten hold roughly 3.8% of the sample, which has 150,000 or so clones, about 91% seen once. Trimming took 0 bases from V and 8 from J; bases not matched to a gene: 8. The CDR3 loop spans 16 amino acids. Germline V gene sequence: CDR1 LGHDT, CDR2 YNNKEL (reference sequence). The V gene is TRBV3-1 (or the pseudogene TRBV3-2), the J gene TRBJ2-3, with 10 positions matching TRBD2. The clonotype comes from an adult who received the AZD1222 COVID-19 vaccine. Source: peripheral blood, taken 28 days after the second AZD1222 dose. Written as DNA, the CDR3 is TGTGCCAGCAGCCAAGAAGAAGCGGGGGGGCCGGGTACGCAGTATTTT. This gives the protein CASSQEEAGGPGTQYF.